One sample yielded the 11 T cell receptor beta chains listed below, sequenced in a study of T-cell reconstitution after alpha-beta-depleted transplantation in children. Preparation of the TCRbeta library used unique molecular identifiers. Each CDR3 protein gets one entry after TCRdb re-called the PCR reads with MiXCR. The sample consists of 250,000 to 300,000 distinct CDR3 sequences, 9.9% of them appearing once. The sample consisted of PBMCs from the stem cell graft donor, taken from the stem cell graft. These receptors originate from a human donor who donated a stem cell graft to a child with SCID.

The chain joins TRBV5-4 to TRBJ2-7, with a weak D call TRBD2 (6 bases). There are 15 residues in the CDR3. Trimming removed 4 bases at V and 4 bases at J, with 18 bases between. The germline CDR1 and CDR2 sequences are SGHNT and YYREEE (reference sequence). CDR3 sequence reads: CASSEMNGGGYEQYF. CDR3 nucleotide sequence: TGTGCCAGCAGCGAAATGAACGGGGGAGGTTACGAGCAGTACTTC. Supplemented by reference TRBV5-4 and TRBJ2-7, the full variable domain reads ETGVTQSPTHLIKTRGQQVTLRCSSQSGHNTVSWYQQALGQGPQFIFQYYREEENGRGNFPPRFSGLQFPNYSSELNVNALELDDSALYLCASSEMNGGGYEQYFGPGTRLTVT.

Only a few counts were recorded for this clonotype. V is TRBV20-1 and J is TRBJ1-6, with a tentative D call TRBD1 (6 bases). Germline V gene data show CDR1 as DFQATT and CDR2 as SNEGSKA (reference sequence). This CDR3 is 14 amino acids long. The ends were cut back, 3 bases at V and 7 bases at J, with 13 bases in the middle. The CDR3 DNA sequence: TGCAGTGCTAGGTGGGGGCTTCGGAATTCACCCCTCCACTTT. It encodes CSARWGLRNSPLHF.

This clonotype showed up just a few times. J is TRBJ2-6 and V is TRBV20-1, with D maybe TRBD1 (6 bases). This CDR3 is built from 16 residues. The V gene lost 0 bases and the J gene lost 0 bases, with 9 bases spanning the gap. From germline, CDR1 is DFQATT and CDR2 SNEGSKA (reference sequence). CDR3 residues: CSARDLGGSGANVLTF. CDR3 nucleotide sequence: TGCAGTGCTAGAGATTTAGGGGGCTCTGGGGCCAACGTCCTGACTTTC.

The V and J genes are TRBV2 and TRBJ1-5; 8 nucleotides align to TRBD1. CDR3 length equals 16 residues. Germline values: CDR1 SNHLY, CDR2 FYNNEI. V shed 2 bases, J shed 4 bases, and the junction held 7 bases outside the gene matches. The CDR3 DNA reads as TGTGCCAGCAGTGAATTCGGACAGGGTGGGAATCAGCCCCAGCATTTT. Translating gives CASSEFGQGGNQPQHF.

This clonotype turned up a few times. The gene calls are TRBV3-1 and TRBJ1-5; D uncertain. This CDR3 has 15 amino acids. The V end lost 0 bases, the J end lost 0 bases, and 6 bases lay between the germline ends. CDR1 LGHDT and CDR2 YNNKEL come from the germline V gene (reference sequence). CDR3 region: CASSQEPHSNQPQHF. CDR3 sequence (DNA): TGTGCCAGCAGCCAAGAACCGCATAGCAATCAGCCCCAGCATTTT.

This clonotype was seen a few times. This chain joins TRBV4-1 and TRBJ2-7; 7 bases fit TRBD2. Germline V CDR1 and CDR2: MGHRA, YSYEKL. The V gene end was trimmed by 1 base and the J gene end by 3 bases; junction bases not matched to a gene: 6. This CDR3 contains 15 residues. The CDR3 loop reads CASSQVALADYEQYF. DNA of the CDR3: TGCGCCAGCAGCCAAGTAGCGCTAGCGGACTACGAGCAGTACTTC.

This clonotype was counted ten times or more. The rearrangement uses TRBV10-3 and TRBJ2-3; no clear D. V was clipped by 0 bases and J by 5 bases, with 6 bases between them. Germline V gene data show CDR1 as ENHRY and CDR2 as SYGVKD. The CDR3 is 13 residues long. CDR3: CAISESGLDTQYF. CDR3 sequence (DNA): TGTGCCATCAGTGAGTCTGGGTTAGATACGCAGTATTTT.

The CDR3 DNA is TGCGCCAGCAGCCCTAGGACTAGCGGCATCACAGATACGCAGTATTTT. It is translated as CASSPRTSGITDTQYF. The chain links TRBV5-1 to TRBJ2-3; TRBD2 aligns across 10 bases. The V segment lost 4 bases and the J segment 2 bases; nucleotides outside the gene matches: 7. The CDR3 totals 16 residues. Germline loops: CDR1 SGHRS, CDR2 YFSETQ.

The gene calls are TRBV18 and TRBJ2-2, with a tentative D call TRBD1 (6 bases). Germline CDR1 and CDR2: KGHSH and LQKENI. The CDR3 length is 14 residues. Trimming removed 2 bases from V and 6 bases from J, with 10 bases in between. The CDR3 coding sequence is TGTGCCAGCTCACCAGAGACAGGAGCCGGGGAGCTGTTTTTT. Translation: CASSPETGAGELFF.

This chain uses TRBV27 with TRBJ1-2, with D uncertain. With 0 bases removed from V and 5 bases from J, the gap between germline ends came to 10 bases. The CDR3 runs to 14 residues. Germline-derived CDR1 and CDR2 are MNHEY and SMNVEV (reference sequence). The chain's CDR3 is CASSLSGVDYGYTF. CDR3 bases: TGTGCCAGCAGTTTATCCGGGGTAGATTATGGCTACACCTTC.

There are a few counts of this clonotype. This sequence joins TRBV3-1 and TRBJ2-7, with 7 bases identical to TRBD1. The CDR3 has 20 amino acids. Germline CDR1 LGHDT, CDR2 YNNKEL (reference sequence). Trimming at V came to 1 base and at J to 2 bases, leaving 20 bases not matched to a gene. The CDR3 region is CASSQVVVRNSRDRPYEQYF. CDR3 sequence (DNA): TGTGCCAGCAGCCAAGTAGTGGTGAGAAACAGCCGGGACAGACCCTACGAGCAGTACTTC.